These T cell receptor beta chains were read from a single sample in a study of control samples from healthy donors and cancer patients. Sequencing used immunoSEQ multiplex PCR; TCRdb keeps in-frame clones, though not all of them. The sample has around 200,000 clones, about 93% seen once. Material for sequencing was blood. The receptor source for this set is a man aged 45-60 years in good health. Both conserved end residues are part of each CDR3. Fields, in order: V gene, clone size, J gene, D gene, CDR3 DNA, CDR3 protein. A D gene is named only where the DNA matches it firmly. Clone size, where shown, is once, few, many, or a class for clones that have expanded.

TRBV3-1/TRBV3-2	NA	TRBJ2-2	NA	TGTGCCAGCAGCCCTAGGATGGGGAGTCTGGGCACCGGGGAGCTGTTTTTT	CASSPRMGSLGTGELFF
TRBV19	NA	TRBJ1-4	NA	TGTGCCAGTACTCAACGCGGGGGAGGGGATGAAAAACTGTTTTTT	CASTQRGGGDEKLFF
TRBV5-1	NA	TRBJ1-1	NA	TGCGCCAGCAGCTTGGGCAGGAACACTGAAGCTTTCTTT	CASSLGRNTEAFF
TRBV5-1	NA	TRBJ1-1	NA	TGCGCCAGCAGCTTGGAAGAGTCAGGGAAGAACACTGAAGCTTTCTTT	CASSLEESGKNTEAFF
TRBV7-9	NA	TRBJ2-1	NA	TGTGCCAGCAGCTTAGCGAGGGGCTTGTCCTACAATGAGCAGTTCTTC	CASSLARGLSYNEQFF
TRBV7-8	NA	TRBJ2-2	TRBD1	TGTGCCAGCAGCCCGACAGGGGGCTTTACCGGGGAGCTGTTTTTT	CASSPTGGFTGELFF
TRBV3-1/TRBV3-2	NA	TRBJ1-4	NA	TGTGCCAGCAGCCAAGTGGGGACCCCCGGGCAAAAACTGTTTTTT	CASSQVGTPGQKLFF
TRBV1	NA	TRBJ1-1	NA	TGCACCAGCGGTCTCCGGGACTCTATGAACACTGAAGCTTTCTTT	CTSGLRDSMNTEAFF
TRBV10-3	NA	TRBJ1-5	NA	TGTGCCATCACCCCAGGGAGCAATCAGCCCCAGCATTTT	CAITPGSNQPQHF
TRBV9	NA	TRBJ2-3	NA	TGTGCCAGCAGCGGGCGGAGGGTTGGAGCAGATACGCAGTATTTT	CASSGRRVGADTQYF
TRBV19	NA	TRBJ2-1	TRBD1	TGTGCCAGTAGTCTCTCCGGGACAGGGGCTCTTAATTTCAGAAATGAGCAGTTCTTC	CASSLSGTGALNFRNEQFF
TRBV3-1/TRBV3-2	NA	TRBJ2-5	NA	TGTGCCAGCAGCCACGGCAGCGACCCATTAGGGACCCAGTACTTC	CASSHGSDPLGTQYF
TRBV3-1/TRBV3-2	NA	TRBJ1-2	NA	TGTGCCAGCAGCCAATTCAGAGGTGGCTACACCTTC	CASSQFRGGYTF
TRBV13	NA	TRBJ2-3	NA	TGTGCCAGCAGCTTTCCGGGCACAGATACGCAGTATTTT	CASSFPGTDTQYF
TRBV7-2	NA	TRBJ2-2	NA	TGTGCCAGCAGCTTATTCCCACAAGGCACCGGGGAGCTGTTTTTT	CASSLFPQGTGELFF
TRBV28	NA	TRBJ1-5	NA	TGTGCCTGCCGGGACCTAAATCAGCCCCAGCATTTT	CACRDLNQPQHF
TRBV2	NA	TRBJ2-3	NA	TGTGCCAGCAGCCAAACACCCGCCACAGATACGCAGTATTTT	CASSQTPATDTQYF
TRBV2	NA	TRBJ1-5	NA	TGTGCCACTTCAGGGGAAAGCAATCAGCCCCAGCATTTT	CATSGESNQPQHF
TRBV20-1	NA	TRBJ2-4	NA	TGCAGTGCTAGTGACAGTAACATTCAGTACTTC	CSASDSNIQYF
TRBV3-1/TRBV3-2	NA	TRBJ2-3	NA	TGTGCCAGCAGCCAAGTTAGTAGGGGGTTGTACCACACAGATACGCAGTATTTT	CASSQVSRGLYHTDTQYF
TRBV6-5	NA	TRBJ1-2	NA	TGTGCCAGCAGAAAGACGGACTATGGCTACACCTTC	CASRKTDYGYTF
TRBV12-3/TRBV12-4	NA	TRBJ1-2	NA	TGTGCCTGCCAACGGGGCCGTGGCTATGGCTACACCTTC	CACQRGRGYGYTF
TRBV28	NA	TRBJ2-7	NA	TGTGCCAGCAGTTTATCCGTTCCCTACGAGCAGTACTTC	CASSLSVPYEQYF
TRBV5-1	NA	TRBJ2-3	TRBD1	TGCGCCAGCAGCTCGTTACAGGGGCTGCAGGGAGATACGCAGTATTTT	CASSSLQGLQGDTQYF
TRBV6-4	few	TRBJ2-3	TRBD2	TGTGCCAGCAGTGACTCGGGCGGGGGGGCGGATACGCAGTATTTT	CASSDSGGGADTQYF
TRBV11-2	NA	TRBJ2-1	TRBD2	TGTGCCAGCAGCTCCTCCTGGCTAGCGGGGGCCAATGAGCAGTTCTTC	CASSSSWLAGANEQFF